The 11 T cell receptor beta chains below all came from one sample that was sequenced in a study of T cell changes during pregnancy in multiple sclerosis. The table came from immunoSEQ multiplex PCR; TCRdb's copy has only in-frame clones and leaves some out. The sample lists roughly 87,000 clones; about 90% were seen once. The sample here was PBMCs, taken in the first trimester of pregnancy. These TCRs come from a female donor in good health, serving as a control in a pregnancy study. Some clones in this sample may be carry-over from other donors' samples.

This sequence joins TRBV4-1 and TRBJ1-4; D remains ambiguous. Germline V gene lookup returns CDR1 MGHRA and CDR2 YSYEKL. CDR3 length: 17 residues. With 0 bases removed from V and 12 bases from J, the gap between germline ends came to 23 bases. CDR3 region: CASSQEGGRLAPLELFF. The DNA for the CDR3 is TGCGCCAGCAGCCAAGAAGGAGGCAGGCTCGCCCCTCTAGAACTGTTTTTT.

The J gene is TRBJ2-2, the V gene TRBV5-1, with 10 nucleotides matching TRBD1. The V gene end was trimmed by 5 bases and the J gene end by 5 bases; junction bases not matched to a gene: 6. CDR3 size: 15 residues. Germline V lookup: CDR1 SGHRS, CDR2 YFSETQ. Here the CDR3 reads CASRPDRGGTGELFF. DNA for the CDR3: TGCGCCAGCAGACCGGACAGGGGGGGTACCGGGGAGCTGTTTTTT.

The chain links TRBV6-5 to TRBJ2-7, with 11 bases matching TRBD1. V shed 6 bases and J 7 bases; nucleotides not matched to a gene: 8. Germline V gives CDR1 MNHEY, CDR2 SVGAGI. This CDR3 contains 14 residues. The chain's CDR3 is CASRVGQGAQEQYF. In DNA form, the CDR3 reads TGTGCCAGCAGGGTAGGACAGGGGGCTCAAGAGCAGTACTTC.

The CDR3 region has the DNA TGTGCCAGCAGTTTGACCGGACAGGGACTTGAAGCTTTCTTT. Its translation is CASSLTGQGLEAFF. The chain employs TRBV6-5 and TRBJ1-1, with TRBD1 matching 8 bases. J gave up 7 bases and V 4 bases, and 8 bases lay outside the gene matches. CDR1 and CDR2 from the germline V gene are MNHEY and SVGAGI. There are 14 residues in the CDR3.

The rearrangement uses TRBV2 and TRBJ1-6, with TRBD1 matching over 7 bases. Germline loops: CDR1 SNHLY, CDR2 FYNNEI. The junction had 2 bases not matched to a gene; V was cut back by 6 bases and J by 9 bases. The CDR3 loop spans 12 amino acids. The CDR3 DNA follows: TGTGCCAGCAGCACAGGGGTTTCACCCCTCCACTTT. It yields the protein CASSTGVSPLHF.

This chain uses TRBV5-1 with TRBJ2-7; 7 bases fit TRBD2. V shed 0 bases, J shed 1 base, and the junction held 7 bases outside the gene matches. The CDR3 loop spans 16 amino acids. The germline V gene encodes CDR1 SGHRS and CDR2 YFSETQ. The CDR3 coding sequence is TGCGCCAGCAGCTTGGGCACCAGCGGGGATTCCTACGAGCAGTACTTC. Translated, it gives CASSLGTSGDSYEQYF.

The CDR3 here is CASSLGLAGGYEQYF. For the CDR3, the DNA is TGTGCCAGCAGCTTGGGGCTAGCGGGGGGCTACGAGCAGTACTTC. The gene calls are TRBV5-4 and TRBJ2-7, with 11 bases matching TRBD2. Looked up from germline, CDR1 is SGHNT and CDR2 is YYREEE (reference sequence). CDR3 size: 15 residues. J lost 3 bases, V lost 0 bases, and 2 bases had no gene match. Complete variable domain (other parts from reference TRBV5-4 and TRBJ2-7): ETGVTQSPTHLIKTRGQQVTLRCSSQSGHNTVSWYQQALGQGPQFIFQYYREEENGRGNFPPRFSGLQFPNYSSELNVNALELDDSALYLCASSLGLAGGYEQYFGPGTRLTVT.

This chain connects TRBV6-1 to TRBJ2-7; TRBD1 is a possible D gene (6 bases). Germline CDR1 is MNHNS and CDR2 is SASEGT. V lost 4 bases to trimming and J lost 3 bases, with 13 bases between them. The CDR3 length is 14 residues. The CDR3 DNA reads as TGTGCCAGCAGTGGGAGAGGGACAAGCTACGAGCAGTACTTC. It is translated as CASSGRGTSYEQYF.

The chain is built from TRBV5-1 and TRBJ2-1, with TRBD2 matching 11 bases. The germline V gene has CDR1 SGHRS and CDR2 YFSETQ. The trim removed 3 bases at V and 3 bases at J, leaving 2 bases unmatched. This CDR3 has 15 amino acids. The CDR3 nucleotides are TGCGCCAGCAGCTCCCTAGCGGGGGGCTACAATGAGCAGTTCTTC. It codes for CASSSLAGGYNEQFF.

The chain uses TRBV19 and TRBJ1-1; 7 bases align to TRBD1. The junction had 2 bases not matched to a gene; V was cut back by 4 bases and J by 3 bases. Germline CDR1 reads LNHDA; CDR2 reads SQIVND (reference sequence). The CDR3 covers 13 residues. Written as DNA, the CDR3 is TGTGCCAGTAGTAGGACAGGATACACTGAAGCTTTCTTT. Its translation: CASSRTGYTEAFF. Full variable domain (missing parts from reference TRBV19 and TRBJ1-1): DGGITQSPKYLFRKEGQNVTLSCEQNLNHDAMYWYRQDPGQGLRLIYYSQIVNDFQKGDIAEGYSVSREKKESFPLTVTSAQKNPTAFYLCASSRTGYTEAFFGQGTRLTVV.

The J gene is TRBJ1-6, the V gene TRBV28, with D uncertain. The CDR3 totals 11 residues. CDR1 is MDHEN, CDR2 SYDVKM, per germline. With 8 bases removed from V and 8 bases from J, the gap between germline ends came to 7 bases. The CDR3 reads CASGSHSPLHF. The CDR3 DNA follows: TGTGCCAGCGGGAGCCATTCACCCCTCCACTTT.